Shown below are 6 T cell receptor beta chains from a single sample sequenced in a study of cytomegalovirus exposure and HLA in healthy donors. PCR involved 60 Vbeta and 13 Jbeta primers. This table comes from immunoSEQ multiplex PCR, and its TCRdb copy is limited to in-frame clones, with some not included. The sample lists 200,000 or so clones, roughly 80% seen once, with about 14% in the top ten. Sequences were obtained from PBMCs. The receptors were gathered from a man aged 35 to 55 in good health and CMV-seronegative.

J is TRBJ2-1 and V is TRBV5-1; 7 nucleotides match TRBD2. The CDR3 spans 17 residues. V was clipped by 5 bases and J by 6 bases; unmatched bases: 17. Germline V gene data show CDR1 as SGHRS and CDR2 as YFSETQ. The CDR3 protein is CASRDLPGGRASNEQFF. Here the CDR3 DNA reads TGCGCCAGCAGGGACCTCCCTGGAGGGAGGGCGTCCAATGAGCAGTTCTTC. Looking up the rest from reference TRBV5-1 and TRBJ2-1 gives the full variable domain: KAGVTQTPRYLIKTRGQQVTLSCSPISGHRSVSWYQQTPGQGLQFLFEYFSETQRNKGNFPGRFSGRQFSNSRSEMNVSTLELGDSALYLCASRDLPGGRASNEQFFGPGTRLTVL.

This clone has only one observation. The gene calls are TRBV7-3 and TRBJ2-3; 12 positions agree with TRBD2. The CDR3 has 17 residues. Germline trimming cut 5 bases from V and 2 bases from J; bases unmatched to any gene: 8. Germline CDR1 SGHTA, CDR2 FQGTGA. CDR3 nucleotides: TGTGCCAGCAGCCGGACTAGCGGGGCACCTTTCACAGATACGCAGTATTTT. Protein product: CASSRTSGAPFTDTQYF.

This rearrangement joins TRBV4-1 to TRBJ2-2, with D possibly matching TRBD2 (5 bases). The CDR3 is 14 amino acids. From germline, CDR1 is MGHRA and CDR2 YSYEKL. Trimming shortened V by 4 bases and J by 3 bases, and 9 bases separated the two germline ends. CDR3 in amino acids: CASSRPGYTGELFF. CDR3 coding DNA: TGCGCCAGCAGCCGCCCGGGGTACACCGGGGAGCTGTTTTTT.

CDR3 bases: TGTGCCAGCAGGGGGCGCGGGACAGCTCGCACTAGCGGGAGCTTTGGTGAGCAGTTCTTC. This translates into CASRGRGTARTSGSFGEQFF. The rearrangement joins TRBV27 to TRBJ2-1; the match to TRBD2 covers 11 bases. CDR3 length equals 20 residues. With 6 bases clipped from V and 9 bases from J, the junction kept 25 bases outside the gene matches. The germline CDR1 and CDR2 sequences are MNHEY and SMNVEV (reference sequence).

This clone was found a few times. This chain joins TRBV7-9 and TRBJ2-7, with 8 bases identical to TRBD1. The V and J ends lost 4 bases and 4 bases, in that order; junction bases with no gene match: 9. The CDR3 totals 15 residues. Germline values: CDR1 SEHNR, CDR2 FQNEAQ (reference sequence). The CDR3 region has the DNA TGTGCCAGCAGCTCCCCGACAGGGGCCTCATACGAGCAGTACTTC. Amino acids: CASSSPTGASYEQYF.

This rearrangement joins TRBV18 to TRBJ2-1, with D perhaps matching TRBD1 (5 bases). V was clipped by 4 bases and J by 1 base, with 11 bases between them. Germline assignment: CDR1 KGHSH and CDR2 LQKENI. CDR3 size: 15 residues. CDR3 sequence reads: CASSRRQKSYNEQFF. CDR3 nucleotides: TGTGCCAGCTCACGCCGACAGAAATCCTACAATGAGCAGTTCTTC. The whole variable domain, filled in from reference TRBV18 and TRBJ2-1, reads NAGVMQNPRHLVRRRGQEARLRCSPMKGHSHVYWYRQLPEEGLKFMVYLQKENIIDESGMPKERFSAEFPKEGPSILRIQQVVRGDSAAYFCASSRRQKSYNEQFFGPGTRLTVL.